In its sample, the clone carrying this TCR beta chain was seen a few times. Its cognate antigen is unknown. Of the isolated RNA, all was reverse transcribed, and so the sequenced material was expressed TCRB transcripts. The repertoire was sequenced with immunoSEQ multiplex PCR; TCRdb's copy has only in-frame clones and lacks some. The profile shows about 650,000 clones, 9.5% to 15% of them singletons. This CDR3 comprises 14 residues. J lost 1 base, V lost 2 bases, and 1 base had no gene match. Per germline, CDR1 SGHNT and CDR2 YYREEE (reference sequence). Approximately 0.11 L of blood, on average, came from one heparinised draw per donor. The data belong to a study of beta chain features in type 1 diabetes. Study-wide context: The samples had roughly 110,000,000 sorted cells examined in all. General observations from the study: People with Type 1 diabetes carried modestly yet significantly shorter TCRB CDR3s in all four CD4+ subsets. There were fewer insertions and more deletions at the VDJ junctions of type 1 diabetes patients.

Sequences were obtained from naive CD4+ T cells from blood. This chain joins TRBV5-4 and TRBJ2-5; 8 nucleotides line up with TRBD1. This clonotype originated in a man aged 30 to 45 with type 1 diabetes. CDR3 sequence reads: CASSFGQGQETQYF. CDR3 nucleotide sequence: TGTGCCAGCAGCTTCGGACAGGGCCAAGAGACCCAGTACTTC.